This passage covers 27 T cell receptor beta chains from one sample sequenced in a study of T cells after yellow fever vaccination. TCRdb re-analysed the 5' RACE reads in MiXCR, keeping a single row per CDR3 protein. Here the sample spans approximately 550,000 distinct CDR3 sequences, roughly 21% being singletons. The sample was PBMCs, taken 15 days after the yellow fever booster vaccination. These receptors came from a man aged 25-40 years who received the YFV17D yellow fever vaccine.

The chain links TRBV5-6 to TRBJ2-1, with a weak D call TRBD1 (6 bases). V lost 7 bases, J lost 2 bases, and 25 bases lay in between. Germline V gene data show CDR1 as SGHDT and CDR2 as YYEEEE. The CDR3 totals 18 residues. CDR3 nucleotide sequence: TGTGCCAGCCTTTTCAGGGGCTCTGGGGCCCGTCCCTACAATGAGCAGTTCTTC. This translates into CASLFRGSGARPYNEQFF. Variable domain in full (rest from reference TRBV5-6 and TRBJ2-1): DAGVTQSPTHLIKTRGQQVTLRCSPKSGHDTVSWYQQALGQGPQFIFQYYEEEERQRGNFPDRFSGHQFPNYSSELNVNALLLGDSALYLCASLFRGSGARPYNEQFFGPGTRLTVL.

The chain has TRBV19 and TRBJ2-2; the D gene is possibly TRBD1 (5 bases). V lost 4 bases and J lost 5, with 8 bases in between. Germline V gives CDR1 LNHDA, CDR2 SQIVND (reference sequence). The CDR3 runs 13 residues. The DNA of the CDR3 is TGTGCCAGTAGTAAACAGGCAACCGGGGAGCTGTTTTTT. Its translation is CASSKQATGELFF.

The sample holds many counts of this clonotype. The gene calls are TRBV6-2 or TRBV6-3 and TRBJ2-7, with 7 bases fitting TRBD1. This CDR3 comprises 14 residues. J gave up 4 bases and V 6 bases, and 9 bases lay outside the gene matches. Per the germline V gene, CDR1 is MNHEY and CDR2 is SVGEGT. DNA for the CDR3: TGTGCCAGCAGCCTTCGACAGGGATCTTACGAGCAGTACTTC. Translation: CASSLRQGSYEQYF.

The V call is TRBV28, the J call TRBJ2-1; D is unclear. The CDR3 sequence is 12 residues long. The germline V gene encodes CDR1 MDHEN and CDR2 SYDVKM. V was cut by 6 bases and J by 3 bases, with 6 bases left in between. CDR3 amino acids: CASRVGYNEQFF. The CDR3 bases are TGTGCCAGCAGGGTAGGCTACAATGAGCAGTTCTTC.

V gene TRBV9 combines with J gene TRBJ2-1, with 8 bases matching TRBD2. CDR1 SGDLS and CDR2 YYNGEE come from the germline V gene. The CDR3 extends over 16 amino acids. Unmatched junction bases numbered 5, after V lost 0 bases and J lost 3 bases. In DNA, the CDR3 is TGTGCCAGCAGCGTAGAAATCGGGGGGGGCTACAATGAGCAGTTCTTC. It codes for CASSVEIGGGYNEQFF. The variable domain in full, with the rest retrieved from reference TRBV9 and TRBJ2-1, is DSGVTQTPKHLITATGQRVTLRCSPRSGDLSVYWYQQSLDQGLQFLIQYYNGEERAKGNILERFSAQQFPDLHSELNLSSLELGDSALYFCASSVEIGGGYNEQFFGPGTRLTVL.

This clonotype occurred many times. The J gene is TRBJ2-1, the V gene TRBV19; 9 bases align to TRBD1. The CDR3 spans 15 residues. CDR1 LNHDA and CDR2 SQIVND come from the germline V gene (reference sequence). With V trimmed by 5 bases and J by 4 bases, 6 bases remained unmatched. The CDR3 loop reads CASSSGQGGYNEQFF. The CDR3 DNA reads TGTGCCAGTAGTTCGGGACAGGGAGGGTACAATGAGCAGTTCTTC.

J is TRBJ2-3 and V is TRBV7-2; 8 nucleotides agree with TRBD2. The CDR3 runs 15 residues. The germline V gene encodes CDR1 SGHTA and CDR2 FQGNSA. The V segment lost 5 bases and the J segment 2 bases; nucleotides outside the gene matches: 6. CDR3 loop: CASSRLAGVTDTQYF. The CDR3 DNA follows: TGTGCCAGCAGCCGTCTAGCGGGTGTCACAGATACGCAGTATTTT. The whole variable domain, remainder taken from reference TRBV7-2 and TRBJ2-3, is GAGVSQSPSNKVTEKGKDVELRCDPISGHTALYWYRQSLGQGLEFLIYFQGNSAPDKSGLPSDRFSAERTGGSVSTLTIQRTQQEDSAVYLCASSRLAGVTDTQYFGPGTRLTVL.

The rearrangement joins TRBV12-3 or TRBV12-4 to TRBJ2-3; the D gene is possibly TRBD2 (6 bases). V was shortened by 9 bases and J by 2 bases, with 18 bases between the two germline ends. The CDR3 is made up of 15 amino acids. CDR3 protein: CARGDGPGLTDTQYF. The DNA of the CDR3 is TGTGCCAGGGGGGACGGACCGGGACTCACAGATACGCAGTATTTT.

This clonotype was counted between two and nine times. The gene calls are TRBV7-2 and TRBJ2-3; TRBD2 matches at 9 bases. Germline trimming cut 4 bases from V and 4 bases from J; bases unmatched to any gene: 6. Per the germline V gene, CDR1 is SGHTA and CDR2 is FQGNSA. The CDR3 runs 15 residues. In nucleotides, the CDR3 is TGTGCCAGCAGCTCAGGACTAGCGCAGGCAGATACGCAGTATTTT. As protein: CASSSGLAQADTQYF.

V usage is TRBV18 and J usage is TRBJ2-5; TRBD2 agrees at 9 bases. This CDR3 comprises 16 residues. The germline gives CDR1 KGHSH, CDR2 LQKENI. The junction had 12 bases not matched to a gene; V was cut back by 6 bases and J by 4 bases. CDR3 nucleotide sequence: TGTGCCAGCTCCCAGATGGGACTAGCTTTAAGAGAGACCCAGTACTTC. Translation: CASSQMGLALRETQYF.

The chain combines TRBV6-1 with TRBJ1-5, with a possible D match to TRBD1 (5 bases). Germline CDR1 MNHNS, CDR2 SASEGT. CDR3 length: 14 residues. Between the trimmed V and J ends, which lost 10 bases and 1 base, there was a span of 14 bases. The DNA of the CDR3 is TGTGCCAACTCCGAGGGACCGAGCAATCAGCCCCAGCATTTT. It yields the protein CANSEGPSNQPQHF.

The genes are TRBV30 and TRBJ2-5; no reliable D call. The V end lost 3 bases, the J end lost 1 base, and 6 bases lay between the germline ends. The CDR3 is 12 amino acids. The germline V gene encodes CDR1 GTSNPN and CDR2 SVGIG (reference sequence). The CDR3 region has the DNA TGTGCCTGGAGATTGGGCCAAGAGACCCAGTACTTC. It translates to CAWRLGQETQYF.

Only a few counts were recorded for this clonotype. V is TRBV7-9 and J is TRBJ2-3; 9 bases fit TRBD1. The trim removed 1 base at V and 14 bases at J, leaving 19 bases unmatched. CDR1 and CDR2 (germline): SEHNR, FQNEAQ (reference sequence). The CDR3 sequence is 17 residues long. The CDR3 coding sequence is TGTGCCAGCAGCTTAGACCAGGCTAGGACAGGGGCTCCTAAGCCGTATTTT. Amino acid sequence: CASSLDQARTGAPKPYF.

This chain connects TRBV6-2 or TRBV6-3 to TRBJ2-2; D is perhaps TRBD2 (5 bases). CDR1 MNHEY and CDR2 SVGEGT come from the germline V gene. The V gene lost 2 bases and the J gene lost 3 bases, with 13 bases spanning the gap. The CDR3 contains 16 residues. The CDR3 DNA reads as TGTGCCAGCAGTTACAACCCAGACGGGGACACCGGGGAGCTGTTTTTT. Translated: CASSYNPDGDTGELFF.

The CDR3: CASSTGIYGYTF. Written as DNA, the CDR3 is TGTGCCAGCAGCACAGGGATTTATGGCTACACCTTC. The V gene is TRBV11-1, the J gene TRBJ1-2, with TRBD1 as a possible D gene (6 bases). CDR1 is SGHAT and CDR2 is FQDESV in the germline V gene (reference sequence). The CDR3 consists of 12 residues. With 5 bases removed from V and 5 bases from J, the gap between germline ends came to 9 bases. Full variable domain (rest looked up from reference TRBV11-1 and TRBJ1-2): EAEVAQSPRYKITEKSQAVAFWCDPISGHATLYWYRQILGQGPELLVQFQDESVVDDSQLPKDRFSAERLKGVDSTLKIQPAELGDSAMYLCASSTGIYGYTFGSGTRLTVV.

The chain couples TRBV7-9 to TRBJ2-2; D not certain. This CDR3 is built from 12 residues. Germline V gene sequence: CDR1 SEHNR, CDR2 FQNEAQ (reference sequence). Trimming pared 8 bases from V and 3 bases from J, leaving 7 bases between. The CDR3 DNA is TGTGCCAGCCTTATGTACACCGGGGAGCTGTTTTTT. Translated: CASLMYTGELFF.

The genes are TRBV6-1 and TRBJ2-3; 8 nucleotides match TRBD2. In germline, CDR1 is MNHNS, CDR2 SASEGT. The ends lost 5 bases at V and 0 bases at J; junction bases unmatched: 4. The CDR3 sequence is 15 residues long. The CDR3 sequence is CASSRSGRSTDTQYF. Here the CDR3 DNA reads TGTGCCAGCAGTCGAAGCGGGAGAAGCACAGATACGCAGTATTTT.

The chain uses TRBV6-4 and TRBJ2-7; tentatively, D is TRBD2 (5 bases). CDR1 is MRHNA, CDR2 SNTAGT, per germline. CDR3 length equals 15 residues. V was cut by 3 bases and J by 8 bases, with 20 bases left in between. The CDR3 region has the DNA TGTGCCAGCAGTGAGGACCCAGTAGCGCCCTCACAGCAGTACTTC. Translated, it gives CASSEDPVAPSQQYF.

This chain connects TRBV29-1 to TRBJ2-1; 7 bases are shared with TRBD2. Germline CDR1 reads SQVTM; CDR2 reads ANQGSEA. V lost 5 bases and J lost 2; bases outside the gene matches: 9. The CDR3 runs 15 residues. CDR3 loop: CSVQSGTQTYNEQFF. CDR3 nucleotides: TGCAGCGTTCAAAGCGGGACCCAGACCTACAATGAGCAGTTCTTC.

The chain combines TRBV19 with TRBJ2-3; possible D gene TRBD2, 6 bases. This CDR3 spans 16 amino acids. V lost 3 bases, J lost 1 base, and 14 bases lay in between. Germline lookup yields CDR1 LNHDA and CDR2 SQIVND (reference sequence). The DNA for the CDR3 is TGTGCCAGTAGTATGGCGGGACTCCAGGGCACAGATACGCAGTATTTT. Its translation: CASSMAGLQGTDTQYF.

The chain carries TRBV29-1 and TRBJ2-4; D is unclear. From germline, CDR1 is SQVTM and CDR2 ANQGSEA. The V gene lost 4 bases and the J gene lost 8 bases, with 12 bases spanning the gap. The CDR3 length is 12 residues. CDR3 region: CSVVLGLDIQYF. Written as DNA, the CDR3 is TGCAGCGTTGTGTTAGGGCTAGACATTCAGTACTTC.

The chain uses TRBV14 and TRBJ2-1, with D unresolved. V lost 1 base, J lost 6 bases, and 7 bases lay in between. The CDR3 is 13 amino acids. Germline V CDR1 and CDR2: SGHDN, FVKESK. The CDR3 DNA follows: TGTGCCAGCAGCCAAGCCGGGCGCAATGAGCAGTTCTTC. This gives the protein CASSQAGRNEQFF.

The rearrangement uses TRBV7-2 and TRBJ2-3; a weak D match, TRBD1 (6 bases). Deletions cut 4 bases from V and 8 bases from J, with 13 bases between. Germline CDR1 reads SGHTA; CDR2 reads FQGNSA. There are 13 residues in the CDR3. This CDR3 is CASSSTGIGTQYF. The DNA of the CDR3 is TGTGCCAGCAGCTCAACAGGGATCGGTACGCAGTATTTT.

The gene calls are TRBV20-1 and TRBJ2-7, with 11 bases lining up with TRBD2. The V and J ends lost 3 bases and 7 bases, in that order; junction bases with no gene match: 11. CDR1 and CDR2 (germline): DFQATT, SNEGSKA (reference sequence). This CDR3 has 15 amino acids. CDR3 DNA: TGCAGTGCTAGTAGACTAGCGGGGATCCTTCGGGAGCAGTACTTC. It encodes CSASRLAGILREQYF.

This clonotype was observed a few times. The chain links TRBV7-6 to TRBJ2-2; D is unresolved. The CDR3 has 11 amino acids. V lost 2 bases and J lost 10, with 5 bases in between. Germline lookup yields CDR1 SGHVS and CDR2 FNYEAQ. The CDR3 DNA is TGTGCCAGCAGCTTATCTGAGGAGCTGTTTTTT. It specifies CASSLSEELFF.

This clonotype showed up just a few times. The gene calls are TRBV11-2 and TRBJ2-1; the D gene is possibly TRBD1 (6 bases). Germline loops: CDR1 SGHAT, CDR2 FQNNGV. This CDR3 has 13 residues. The V end lost 7 bases, the J end lost 3 bases, and 10 bases lay between the germline ends. CDR3 loop: CASTQGIYNEQFF. CDR3 coding DNA: TGTGCCAGCACCCAGGGGATCTACAATGAGCAGTTCTTC.

This clonotype occurred a few times. V gene TRBV18 combines with J gene TRBJ2-3; maybe TRBD2 (6 bases). There are 17 residues in the CDR3. Germline V gives CDR1 KGHSH, CDR2 LQKENI. Trimming stripped 6 bases from V and 0 bases from J, with 19 bases between. CDR3 sequence reads: CASSPAWGVESTDTQYF. In nucleotides, the CDR3 is TGTGCCAGCTCGCCCGCCTGGGGGGTCGAGAGCACAGATACGCAGTATTTT.